The present entry profiles one TCR beta chain with its context. Its specificity is not known. Use of 60 Vbeta and 13 Jbeta primers characterized the PCR. Assay: immunoSEQ multiplex PCR; the TCRdb copy retains only in-frame clones and omits some. Of 55,000 to 80,000 clones detected, more than 80% appear once; the ten largest clones hold around 2.9%. These data are taken from a study of cytomegalovirus exposure and HLA in healthy donors. Study findings and constraints: Later on, a genetic analysis was performed. It linked a missense variant in DCLRE1C with V- and J-gene trimming of TCR beta. Among TCR beta chains, those listed as cytomegalovirus-associated numbered roughly 150. In an earlier analysis, productive rearrangement rates for most beta V segments clustered near 87% or 30%.

The germline V and J ends were trimmed by 7 bases and 0 bases, with 7 bases remaining between them. Germline V CDR1 and CDR2: MNHEY, SVGAGI. The CDR3 sequence is 12 residues long. Each of the donors was a healthy bone marrow donor. The clonotype was recovered from a woman in her twenties or thirties in good health and CMV-seronegative. Sequencing used PBMCs. The chain combines TRBV6-5 with TRBJ2-7; no firm D call. The CDR3 spells CASKSTSYEQYF. In DNA form, the CDR3 reads TGTGCCAGCAAGAGCACCTCCTACGAGCAGTACTTC.